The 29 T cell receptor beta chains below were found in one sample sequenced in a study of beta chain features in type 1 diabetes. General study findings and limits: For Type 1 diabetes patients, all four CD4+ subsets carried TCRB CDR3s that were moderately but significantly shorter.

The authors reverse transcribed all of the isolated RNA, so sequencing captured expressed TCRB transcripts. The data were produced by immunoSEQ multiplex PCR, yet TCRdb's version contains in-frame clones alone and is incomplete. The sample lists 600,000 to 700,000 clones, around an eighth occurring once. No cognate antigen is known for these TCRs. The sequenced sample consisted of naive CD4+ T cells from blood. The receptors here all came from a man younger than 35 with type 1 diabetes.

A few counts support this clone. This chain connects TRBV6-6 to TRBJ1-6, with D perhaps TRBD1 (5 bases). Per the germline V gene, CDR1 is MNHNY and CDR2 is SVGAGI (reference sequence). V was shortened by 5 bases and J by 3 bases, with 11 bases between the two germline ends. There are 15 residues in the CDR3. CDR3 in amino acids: CASSLQADYNSPLHF. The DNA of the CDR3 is TGTGCCAGCAGTCTACAGGCCGACTATAATTCACCCCTCCACTTT.

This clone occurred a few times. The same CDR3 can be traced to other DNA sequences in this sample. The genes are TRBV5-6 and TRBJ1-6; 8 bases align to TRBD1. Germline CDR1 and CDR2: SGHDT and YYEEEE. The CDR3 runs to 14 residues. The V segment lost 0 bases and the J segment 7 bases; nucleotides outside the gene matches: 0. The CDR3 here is CASSLGQGNSPLHF. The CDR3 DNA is TGTGCCAGCAGCTTGGGACAGGGGAATTCACCCCTCCACTTT.

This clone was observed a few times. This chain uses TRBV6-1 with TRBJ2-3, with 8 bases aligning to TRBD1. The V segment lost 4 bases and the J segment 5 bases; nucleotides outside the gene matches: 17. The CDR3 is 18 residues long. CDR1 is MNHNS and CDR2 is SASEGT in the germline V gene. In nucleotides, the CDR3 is TGTGCCAGCAGTGGCCCTGGGTGGACAGGGTATCGTTTAGATACGCAGTATTTT. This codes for CASSGPGWTGYRLDTQYF.

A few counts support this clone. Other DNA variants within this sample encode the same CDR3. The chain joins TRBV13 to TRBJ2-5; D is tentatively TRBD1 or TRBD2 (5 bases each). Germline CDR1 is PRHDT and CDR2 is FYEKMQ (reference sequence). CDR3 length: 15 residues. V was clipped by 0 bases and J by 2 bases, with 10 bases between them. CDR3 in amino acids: CASSLGRGRQETQYF. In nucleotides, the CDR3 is TGTGCCAGCAGCTTAGGCCGGGGACGACAAGAGACCCAGTACTTC.

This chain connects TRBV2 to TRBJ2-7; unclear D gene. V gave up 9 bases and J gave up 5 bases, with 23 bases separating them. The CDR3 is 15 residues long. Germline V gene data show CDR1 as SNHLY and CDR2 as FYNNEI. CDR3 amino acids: CARSPFDFSRDEQYF. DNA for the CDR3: TGTGCCAGGAGCCCTTTCGACTTCTCAAGGGACGAGCAGTACTTC.

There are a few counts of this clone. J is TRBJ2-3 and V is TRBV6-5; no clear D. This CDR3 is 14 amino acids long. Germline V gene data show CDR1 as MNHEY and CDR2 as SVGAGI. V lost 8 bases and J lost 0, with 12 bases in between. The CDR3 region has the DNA TGTGCCAGCGCACGGAGTGTGAGCACAGATACGCAGTATTTT. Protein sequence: CASARSVSTDTQYF.

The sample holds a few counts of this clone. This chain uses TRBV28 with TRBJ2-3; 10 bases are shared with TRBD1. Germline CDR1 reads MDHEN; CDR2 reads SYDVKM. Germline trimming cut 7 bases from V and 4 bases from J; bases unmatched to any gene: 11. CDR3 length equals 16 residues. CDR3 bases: TGTGCCAGCACCCCGCCCCCGGGACAGGGGCCAGATACGCAGTATTTT. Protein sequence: CASTPPPGQGPDTQYF. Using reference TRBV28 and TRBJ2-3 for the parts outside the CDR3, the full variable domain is DVKVTQSSRYLVKRTGEKVFLECVQDMDHENMFWYRQDPGLGLRLIYFSYDVKMKEKGDIPEGYSVSREKKERFSLILESASTNQTSMYLCASTPPPGQGPDTQYFGPGTRLTVL.

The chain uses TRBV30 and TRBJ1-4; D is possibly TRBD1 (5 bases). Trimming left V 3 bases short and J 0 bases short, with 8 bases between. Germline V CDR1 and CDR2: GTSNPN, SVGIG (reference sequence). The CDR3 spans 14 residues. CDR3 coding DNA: TGTGCCTGGAGCCCAGGGTCAACTAATGAAAAACTGTTTTTT. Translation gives CAWSPGSTNEKLFF.

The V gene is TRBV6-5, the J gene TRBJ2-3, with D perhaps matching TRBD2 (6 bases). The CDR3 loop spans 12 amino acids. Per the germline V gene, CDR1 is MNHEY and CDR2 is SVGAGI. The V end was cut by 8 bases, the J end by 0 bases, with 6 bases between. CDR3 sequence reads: CASGTSTDTQYF. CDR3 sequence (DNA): TGTGCCAGCGGGACTAGCACAGATACGCAGTATTTT.

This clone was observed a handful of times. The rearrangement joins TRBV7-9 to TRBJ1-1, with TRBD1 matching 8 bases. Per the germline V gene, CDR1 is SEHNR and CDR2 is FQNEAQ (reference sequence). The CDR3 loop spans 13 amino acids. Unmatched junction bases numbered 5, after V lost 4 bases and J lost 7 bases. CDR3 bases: TGTGCCAGCAGCTACGGGACAGGCCTTGAAGCTTTCTTT. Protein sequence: CASSYGTGLEAFF.

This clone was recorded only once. The CDR3 loop reads CASSAGSGPAGEQYF. The CDR3 DNA is TGTGCCAGCAGCGCGGGTAGCGGGCCCGCCGGCGAGCAGTACTTC. The chain links TRBV9 to TRBJ2-7; TRBD2 matches 7 bases. V shed 3 bases, J shed 6 bases, and the junction held 12 bases outside the gene matches. The CDR3 is made up of 15 amino acids. CDR1 is SGDLS and CDR2 is YYNGEE in the germline V gene.

The CDR3 loop is CASSEGPGTDTQYF. For the CDR3, the DNA is TGTGCCAGCAGTGAAGGTCCAGGCACAGATACGCAGTATTTT. This sequence joins TRBV6-1 and TRBJ2-3; no reliable D call. V shed 1 base and J shed 1 base, with 6 bases lying between them. The CDR3 consists of 14 residues. Per the germline V gene, CDR1 is MNHNS and CDR2 is SASEGT.

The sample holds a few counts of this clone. This CDR3 reads CAWSVGRAGGTEAFF. CDR3 DNA: TGTGCCTGGAGTGTCGGGCGAGCGGGAGGCACTGAAGCTTTCTTT. The gene calls are TRBV30 and TRBJ1-1; unclear D gene. V lost 0 bases to trimming and J lost 4 bases, with 15 bases between them. The germline V gene has CDR1 GTSNPN and CDR2 SVGIG (reference sequence). This CDR3 contains 15 residues.

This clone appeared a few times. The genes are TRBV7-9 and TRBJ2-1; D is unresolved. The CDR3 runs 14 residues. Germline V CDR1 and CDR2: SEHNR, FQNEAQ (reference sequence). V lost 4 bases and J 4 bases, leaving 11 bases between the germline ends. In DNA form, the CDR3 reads TGTGCCAGCAGCTCCATCCCCTTGTACAATGAGCAGTTCTTC. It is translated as CASSSIPLYNEQFF.

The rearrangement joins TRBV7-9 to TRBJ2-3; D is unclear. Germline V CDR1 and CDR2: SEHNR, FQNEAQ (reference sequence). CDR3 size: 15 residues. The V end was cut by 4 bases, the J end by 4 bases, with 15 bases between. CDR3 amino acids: CASSSTPNGPDTQYF. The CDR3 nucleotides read TGTGCCAGCAGCTCGACCCCAAACGGGCCAGATACGCAGTATTTT.

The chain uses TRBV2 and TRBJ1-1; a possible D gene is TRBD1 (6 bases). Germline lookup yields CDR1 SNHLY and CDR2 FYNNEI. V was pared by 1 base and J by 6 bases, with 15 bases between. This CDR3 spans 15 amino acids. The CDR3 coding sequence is TGTGCCAGCAGTGAAGTGGGGGCAGGGAGCCCTGAAGCTTTCTTT. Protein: CASSEVGAGSPEAFF. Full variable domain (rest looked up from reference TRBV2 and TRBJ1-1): EPEVTQTPSHQVTQMGQEVILRCVPISNHLYFYWYRQILGQKVEFLVSFYNNEISEKSEIFDDQFSVERPDGSNFTLKIRSTKLEDSAMYFCASSEVGAGSPEAFFGQGTRLTVV.

CDR3 nucleotide sequence: TGTGCTAGTGGTAACCGGGACACAGGGGGTGGCTACACCTTC. Translation: CASGNRDTGGGYTF. This chain links TRBV12-5 with TRBJ1-2, with 8 bases identical to TRBD1. Trimming cost V 5 bases and J 7 bases; bases outside gene matches: 9. Looked up from germline, CDR1 is LGHNT and CDR2 is FRNRAP. The CDR3 consists of 14 residues.

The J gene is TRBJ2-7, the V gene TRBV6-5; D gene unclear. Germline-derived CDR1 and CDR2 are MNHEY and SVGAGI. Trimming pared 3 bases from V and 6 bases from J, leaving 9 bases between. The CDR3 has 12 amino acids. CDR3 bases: TGTGCCAGCAGTTATTGGGGTTCCGAGCAGTACTTC. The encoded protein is CASSYWGSEQYF.

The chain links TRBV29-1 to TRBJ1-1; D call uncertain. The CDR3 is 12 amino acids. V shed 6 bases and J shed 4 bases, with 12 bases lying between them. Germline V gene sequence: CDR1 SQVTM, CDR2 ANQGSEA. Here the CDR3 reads CSVGRRFTEAFF. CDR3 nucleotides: TGCAGCGTGGGAAGGAGGTTCACTGAAGCTTTCTTT.

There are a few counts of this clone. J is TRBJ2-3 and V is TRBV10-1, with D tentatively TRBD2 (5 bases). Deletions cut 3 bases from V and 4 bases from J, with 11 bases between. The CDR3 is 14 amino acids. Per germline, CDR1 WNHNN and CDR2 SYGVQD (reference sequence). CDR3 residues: CASSDEGGADTQYF. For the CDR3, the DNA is TGCGCCAGCAGTGACGAGGGTGGTGCAGATACGCAGTATTTT.

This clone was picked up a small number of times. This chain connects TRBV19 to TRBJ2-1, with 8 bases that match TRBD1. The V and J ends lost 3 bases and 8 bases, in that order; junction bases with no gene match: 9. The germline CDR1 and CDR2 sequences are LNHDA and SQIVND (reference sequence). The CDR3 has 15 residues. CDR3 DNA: TGTGCCAGTAGTATCCCACAGGGGGATTGGGATGAGCAGTTCTTC. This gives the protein CASSIPQGDWDEQFF.

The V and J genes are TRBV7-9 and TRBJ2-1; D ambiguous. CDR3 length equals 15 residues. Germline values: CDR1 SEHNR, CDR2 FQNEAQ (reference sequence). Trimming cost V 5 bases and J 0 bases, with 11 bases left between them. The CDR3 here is CASSKPPSSYNEQFF. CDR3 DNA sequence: TGTGCCAGCAGCAAGCCACCCTCCTCCTACAATGAGCAGTTCTTC.

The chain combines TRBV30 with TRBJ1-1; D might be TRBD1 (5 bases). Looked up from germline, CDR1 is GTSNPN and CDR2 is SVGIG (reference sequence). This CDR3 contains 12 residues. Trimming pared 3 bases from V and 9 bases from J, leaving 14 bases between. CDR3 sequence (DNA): TGTGCCTGGAGCACTGCAGGACAAAAAGCTTTCTTT. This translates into CAWSTAGQKAFF.

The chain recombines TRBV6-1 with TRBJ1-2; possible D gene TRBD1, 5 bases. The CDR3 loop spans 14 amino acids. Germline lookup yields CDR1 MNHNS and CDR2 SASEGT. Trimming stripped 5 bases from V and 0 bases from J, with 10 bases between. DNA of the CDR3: TGTGCCAGCAGTCAACAGGACTCTAACTATGGCTACACCTTC. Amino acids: CASSQQDSNYGYTF.

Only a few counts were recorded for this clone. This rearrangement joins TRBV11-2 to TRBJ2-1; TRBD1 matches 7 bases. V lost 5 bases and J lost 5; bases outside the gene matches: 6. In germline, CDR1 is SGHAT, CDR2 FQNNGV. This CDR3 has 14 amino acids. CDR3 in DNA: TGTGCCAGCAGCCGTGGACAGGTCAACAATGAGCAGTTCTTC. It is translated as CASSRGQVNNEQFF.

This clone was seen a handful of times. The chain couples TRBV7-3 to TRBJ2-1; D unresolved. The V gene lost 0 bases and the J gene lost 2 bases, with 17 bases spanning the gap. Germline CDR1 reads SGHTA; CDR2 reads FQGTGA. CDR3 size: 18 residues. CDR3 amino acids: CASSLTPIGGKTYNEQFF. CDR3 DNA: TGTGCCAGCAGCTTAACCCCCATAGGCGGAAAGACCTACAATGAGCAGTTCTTC.

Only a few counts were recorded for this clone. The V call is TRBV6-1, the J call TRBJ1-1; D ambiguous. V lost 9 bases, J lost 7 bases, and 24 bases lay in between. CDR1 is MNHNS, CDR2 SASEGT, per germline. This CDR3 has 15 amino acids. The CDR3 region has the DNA TGTGCCAGTATCGGACGGCCCCAGTCATATTTTGAAGCTTTCTTT. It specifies CASIGRPQSYFEAFF.

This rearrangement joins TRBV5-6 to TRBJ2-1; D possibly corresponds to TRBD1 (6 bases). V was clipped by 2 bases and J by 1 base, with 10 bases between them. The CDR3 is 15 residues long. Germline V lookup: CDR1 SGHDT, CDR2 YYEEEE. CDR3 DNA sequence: TGTGCCAGCAGCTTACAGGGAGCTTCCTACAATGAGCAGTTCTTC. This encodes CASSLQGASYNEQFF. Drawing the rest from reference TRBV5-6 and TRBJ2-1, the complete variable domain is DAGVTQSPTHLIKTRGQQVTLRCSPKSGHDTVSWYQQALGQGPQFIFQYYEEEERQRGNFPDRFSGHQFPNYSSELNVNALLLGDSALYLCASSLQGASYNEQFFGPGTRLTVL.

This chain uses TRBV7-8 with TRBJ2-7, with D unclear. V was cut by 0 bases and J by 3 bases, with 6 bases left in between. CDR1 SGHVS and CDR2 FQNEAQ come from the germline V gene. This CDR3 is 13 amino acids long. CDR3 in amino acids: CASSLARIYEQYF. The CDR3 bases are TGTGCCAGCAGCTTAGCCCGCATCTACGAGCAGTACTTC. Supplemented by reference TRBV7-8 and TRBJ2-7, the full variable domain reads GAGVSQSPRYKVAKRGQDVALRCDPISGHVSLFWYQQALGQGPEFLTYFQNEAQLDKSGLPSDRFFAERPEGSVSTLKIQRTQQEDSAVYLCASSLARIYEQYFGPGTRLTVT.